A single sample is the source of the 19 T cell receptor beta chains below, sequenced in a study of CD8+ T cells in alopecia areata. Once RNA had been extracted, it was reverse transcribed into cDNA to act as the sequencing template. Profiling relied on immunoSEQ multiplex PCR, and the TCRdb table lists in-frame clones only, not all of them. This sample carries about 100,000 clones, roughly 84% of them seen once, and the ten largest clones take over 20%. The treatment denotes: oral pan-JAK inhibitor, 5-10 mg twice daily. Sequencing was performed on CD8+ T cells sorted from blood, taken at week 24, from a patient treated with tofacitinib. The receptors shown here come from a human donor with alopecia areata.

The V gene is TRBV5-6, the J gene TRBJ2-2, with D perhaps matching TRBD2 (6 bases). This CDR3 is 15 amino acids long. Trimming took off 4 bases at V and 4 bases at J, with 14 bases between the two ends. Germline lookup yields CDR1 SGHDT and CDR2 YYEEEE. CDR3 sequence reads: CASSPLRDSTGELFF. The CDR3 nucleotides are TGTGCCAGCAGCCCCCTGCGGGATTCCACCGGGGAGCTGTTTTTT. Combining the CDR3 with reference TRBV5-6 and TRBJ2-2 gives the whole variable domain DAGVTQSPTHLIKTRGQQVTLRCSPKSGHDTVSWYQQALGQGPQFIFQYYEEEERQRGNFPDRFSGHQFPNYSSELNVNALLLGDSALYLCASSPLRDSTGELFFGEGSRLTVL.

J is TRBJ1-5 and V is TRBV7-6; D call uncertain. The CDR3 is 15 amino acids. The germline gives CDR1 SGHVS, CDR2 FNYEAQ. V was pared by 5 bases and J by 4 bases, with 15 bases between. CDR3 sequence reads: CASSQSGSPNQPQHF. The CDR3 DNA reads as TGTGCCAGCAGCCAGTCTGGCAGCCCAAATCAGCCCCAGCATTTT.

This rearrangement joins TRBV19 to TRBJ1-2; no clear D gene. The length of the CDR3 is 15 residues. Trimming pared 3 bases from V and 4 bases from J, leaving 15 bases between. Germline CDR1 reads LNHDA; CDR2 reads SQIVND (reference sequence). The CDR3 sequence: CASSITHGDGYGYTF. The CDR3 bases are TGTGCCAGTAGTATCACCCACGGCGACGGCTATGGCTACACCTTC. Drawing the rest from reference TRBV19 and TRBJ1-2, the complete variable domain is DGGITQSPKYLFRKEGQNVTLSCEQNLNHDAMYWYRQDPGQGLRLIYYSQIVNDFQKGDIAEGYSVSREKKESFPLTVTSAQKNPTAFYLCASSITHGDGYGYTFGSGTRLTVV.

This chain links TRBV7-8 with TRBJ1-1, with unresolved D. Germline V gene sequence: CDR1 SGHVS, CDR2 FQNEAQ. V shed 8 bases and J shed 8 bases, with 15 bases lying between them. This CDR3 comprises 12 residues. In DNA form, the CDR3 reads TGTGCCAGCGGGCTTGATTCTCTGGAAGCTTTCTTT. Protein sequence: CASGLDSLEAFF. The variable domain in full, completed from reference TRBV7-8 and TRBJ1-1, reads GAGVSQSPRYKVAKRGQDVALRCDPISGHVSLFWYQQALGQGPEFLTYFQNEAQLDKSGLPSDRFFAERPEGSVSTLKIQRTQQEDSAVYLCASGLDSLEAFFGQGTRLTVV.

This clone was counted only a few times. The CDR3 nucleotides read TGTGCCAGCAGTCCCCCCGGGACAGGGGTATACGAGCAGTACTTC. Its protein is CASSPPGTGVYEQYF. The chain has TRBV6-5 and TRBJ2-7, with 10 bases matching TRBD1. The CDR3 has 15 residues. The V segment lost 5 bases and the J segment 4 bases; nucleotides outside the gene matches: 8. Germline values: CDR1 MNHEY, CDR2 SVGAGI.

J is TRBJ2-2 and V is TRBV7-9; D unresolved. Germline-derived CDR1 and CDR2 are SEHNR and FQNEAQ (reference sequence). V lost 11 bases to trimming and J lost 5 bases, with 9 bases between them. This CDR3 is built from 11 residues. CDR3 DNA sequence: TGTGCCGTCAGGCAGACCGGGGAGCTGTTTTTT. It is translated as CAVRQTGELFF.

This clone has a single count. V gene TRBV5-4 combines with J gene TRBJ2-7; D is possibly TRBD1 (5 bases). CDR1 SGHNT and CDR2 YYREEE come from the germline V gene (reference sequence). Trimming pared 5 bases from V and 6 bases from J, leaving 18 bases between. This CDR3 comprises 14 residues. CDR3 region: CASSSPPQALEQYF. The CDR3 bases are TGTGCCAGCAGTTCCCCCCCACAGGCCCTCGAGCAGTACTTC. Together with reference TRBV5-4 and TRBJ2-7, the CDR3 gives the full variable domain: ETGVTQSPTHLIKTRGQQVTLRCSSQSGHNTVSWYQQALGQGPQFIFQYYREEENGRGNFPPRFSGLQFPNYSSELNVNALELDDSALYLCASSSPPQALEQYFGPGTRLTVT.

The chain has TRBV27 and TRBJ2-7, with D perhaps matching TRBD1 (5 bases). The germline V gene has CDR1 MNHEY and CDR2 SMNVEV (reference sequence). Trimming removed 3 bases at V and 2 bases at J, with 14 bases between. The CDR3 sequence is 15 residues long. The CDR3 spells CASSFQGRGPYEQYF. The DNA for the CDR3 is TGTGCCAGCAGTTTCCAGGGTAGGGGCCCCTACGAGCAGTACTTC.

The rearrangement joins TRBV4-1 to TRBJ1-5, with D possibly TRBD1 on 5 matching bases. The CDR3 sequence is 17 residues long. Trimming shortened V by 0 bases and J by 0 bases, and 12 bases separated the two germline ends. Per the germline V gene, CDR1 is MGHRA and CDR2 is YSYEKL. The DNA for the CDR3 is TGCGCCAGCAGCCAAGATAACACAGGCAATAGCAATCAGCCCCAGCATTTT. This codes for CASSQDNTGNSNQPQHF.

This chain connects TRBV7-9 to TRBJ2-3; 9 positions agree with TRBD1. The CDR3 has 16 amino acids. Per the germline V gene, CDR1 is SEHNR and CDR2 is FQNEAQ (reference sequence). Trimming cost V 3 bases and J 7 bases; bases outside gene matches: 11. In nucleotides, the CDR3 is TGTGCCAGCAGCTTCGAGTCATGGGACAGGGAGTATACGCAGTATTTT. Amino acid sequence: CASSFESWDREYTQYF.

The chain is built from TRBV7-2 and TRBJ2-1, with TRBD2 matching 8 bases. The germline V gene encodes CDR1 SGHTA and CDR2 FQGNSA. Trimming took 3 bases from V and 4 from J; bases not matched to a gene: 5. The length of the CDR3 is 15 residues. The CDR3 DNA reads as TGTGCCAGCAGCTTCTTTAGCGGGGCATACAATGAGCAGTTCTTC. Residues: CASSFFSGAYNEQFF.

The sample holds one count of this clone. V and J are TRBV29-1 and TRBJ2-7; perhaps D is TRBD1 or TRBD2 (5 bases each). This CDR3 comprises 13 residues. With 4 bases removed from V and 0 bases from J, the gap between germline ends came to 10 bases. Germline CDR1 reads SQVTM; CDR2 reads ANQGSEA. CDR3 protein: CSVGDHSSYEQYF. The CDR3 DNA reads TGCAGCGTTGGGGACCACTCCTCCTACGAGCAGTACTTC.

The table lists this clone with a few counts. The V and J genes are TRBV11-2 and TRBJ2-3, with a tentative D call TRBD2 (6 bases). V dropped 2 bases and J dropped 0 bases, with 12 bases sitting between them. This CDR3 has 16 residues. Germline-derived CDR1 and CDR2 are SGHAT and FQNNGV. CDR3 nucleotide sequence: TGTGCCAGCAGCTTAAGGGAGACTAGTAGCACAGATACGCAGTATTTT. Amino acid sequence: CASSLRETSSTDTQYF.

With regard to this clone: An end of the junction does not agree with germline; a read error may underlie this. The chain combines TRBV7-7 with TRBJ2-7; possibly TRBD1 or TRBD2 for D (6 bases each). The CDR3 runs 15 residues. Germline CDR1 is SSHAT and CDR2 is FNYEAQ (reference sequence). CDR3 sequence reads: CASSLASGGSYEQYF. In DNA, the CDR3 is TGTGCTAGCAGCTTAGCGTCCGGGGGCAGTTACGAGCAGTACTTC.

CDR3 DNA: TGCGCCAGCAGCCAGAAGGGGCAGTCGAGTGTTTCTGGGGCCAACGTCCTGACTTTC. Residues: CASSQKGQSSVSGANVLTF. The genes are TRBV4-1 and TRBJ2-6, with D maybe TRBD1 (5 bases). V shed 3 bases and J shed 1 base, with 19 bases lying between them. This CDR3 contains 19 residues. Per germline, CDR1 MGHRA and CDR2 YSYEKL.

V and J are TRBV2 and TRBJ1-6; 7 bases line up with TRBD1. V gave up 4 bases and J gave up 7 bases; unmatched junction bases: 10. Germline CDR1 is SNHLY and CDR2 is FYNNEI. The CDR3 totals 16 residues. CDR3 in amino acids: CASSVTSDRQNSPLHF. DNA of the CDR3: TGTGCCAGCAGTGTCACCTCGGACAGGCAAAATTCACCCCTCCACTTT.

The chain uses TRBV2 and TRBJ2-7, with D possibly matching TRBD1 (5 bases). CDR1 is SNHLY, CDR2 FYNNEI, per germline. Trimming cost V 6 bases and J 4 bases, with 22 bases left between them. This CDR3 is 16 amino acids long. CDR3 in amino acids: CASRPLTRTGHYEQYF. CDR3 coding DNA: TGTGCCAGCAGACCCCTGACCAGAACAGGACATTACGAGCAGTACTTC.

The V and J genes are TRBV9 and TRBJ2-7; D is unresolved. The length of the CDR3 is 14 residues. The germline gives CDR1 SGDLS, CDR2 YYNGEE. Trimming cost V 0 bases and J 2 bases, with 9 bases left between them. CDR3 DNA sequence: TGTGCCAGCAGCGTAGGTCCGGTAGCCTACGAGCAGTACTTC. It encodes CASSVGPVAYEQYF.

This clone appeared once. The chain is built from TRBV11-2 and TRBJ2-4; 7 bases match TRBD2. The CDR3 consists of 18 residues. The trim removed 4 bases at V and 0 bases at J, leaving 12 bases unmatched. The germline CDR1 and CDR2 sequences are SGHAT and FQNNGV. The CDR3 DNA is TGTGCCAGCAGCTGGGGAATTTGGCGGGAGCTAGCCAAAAACATTCAGTACTTC. Its translation is CASSWGIWRELAKNIQYF.